A single sample gave rise to the 5 T cell receptor beta chains below, sequenced in a study of T cell responses to AZD1222 COVID-19 vaccine. The method was immunoSEQ multiplex PCR; TCRdb's version includes in-frame clones alone and lacks a portion of them. The sample includes 100,000 to 150,000 clones, 93% of them seen just once. The sample here was peripheral blood, taken on day 0 of AZD1222 vaccination. The receptors come from an adult in good health.

The chain joins TRBV19 to TRBJ2-1; D is perhaps TRBD1 or TRBD2 (6 bases each). From germline, CDR1 is LNHDA and CDR2 SQIVND (reference sequence). CDR3 length: 14 amino acids. Trimming stripped 3 bases from V and 5 bases from J, with 11 bases between. CDR3 DNA sequence: TGTGCCAGTAGTATTGACGGGGGCAACAATGAGCAGTTCTTC. This sequence encodes CASSIDGGNNEQFF. Supplemented by reference TRBV19 and TRBJ2-1, the full variable domain reads DGGITQSPKYLFRKEGQNVTLSCEQNLNHDAMYWYRQDPGQGLRLIYYSQIVNDFQKGDIAEGYSVSREKKESFPLTVTSAQKNPTAFYLCASSIDGGNNEQFFGPGTRLTVL.

CDR3 in amino acids: CASSFGTDSNQPQHF. Written as DNA, the CDR3 is TGTGCCAGCAGCTTTGGGACGGATAGCAATCAGCCCCAGCATTTT. The chain joins TRBV5-8 to TRBJ1-5; the D gene is possibly TRBD1 (5 bases). V dropped 2 bases and J dropped 0 bases, with 9 bases sitting between them. This CDR3 has 15 residues. The germline CDR1 and CDR2 sequences are SGHTS and YDEGEE.

The chain joins TRBV24-1 to TRBJ2-5; D might be TRBD2 (6 bases). The length of the CDR3 is 16 residues. CDR1 is KGHDR, CDR2 SFDVKD, per germline. V lost 0 bases and J 5 bases, leaving 15 bases between the germline ends. The CDR3: CATSDLSGGRGETQYF. In DNA form, the CDR3 reads TGTGCCACCAGTGATTTGTCCGGGGGACGAGGGGAGACCCAGTACTTC.

The V and J genes are TRBV29-1 and TRBJ2-7; TRBD2 aligns across 8 bases. Germline assignment: CDR1 SQVTM and CDR2 ANQGSEA. With V trimmed by 1 base and J by 6 bases, 14 bases remained unmatched. CDR3 length: 16 amino acids. CDR3 in DNA: TGCAGCGTTGAAGGGGAAGGCGGGAGGAAGGGTGCCGAGCAGTACTTC. Its translation is CSVEGEGGRKGAEQYF.

The chain combines TRBV9 with TRBJ2-2, with TRBD2 as a possible D gene (5 bases). CDR1 and CDR2 (germline): SGDLS, YYNGEE. Deletions cut 3 bases from V and 3 bases from J, with 18 bases between. The CDR3 loop spans 17 amino acids. The CDR3 nucleotides read TGTGCCAGCAGCGGAGGGTCCGGTTTGACCGACACCGGGGAGCTGTTTTTT. This encodes CASSGGSGLTDTGELFF.